A single sample gave rise to the 2 T cell receptor beta chains below, sequenced in a study of control samples from healthy donors and cancer patients. The protocol was immunoSEQ multiplex PCR, while the TCRdb copy is restricted to in-frame clones and leaves out a portion. This table holds about 92,000 clones, approximately 78% found once. What was sequenced was blood. The receptor set was obtained from a woman aged 60-70 years in good health.

This clone has just a few counts. The chain carries TRBV6-2 or TRBV6-3 and TRBJ2-2; no reliable D call. This CDR3 comprises 12 residues. Germline CDR1 and CDR2: MNHEY and SVGEGT. Trimming took off 6 bases at V and 4 bases at J, with 6 bases between the two ends. CDR3 in DNA: TGTGCCAGCAGCTTAGGCACCGGGGAGCTGTTTTTT. It yields the protein CASSLGTGELFF.

The rearrangement links TRBV7-9 to TRBJ1-1; TRBD1 is a possible D gene (6 bases). The V gene's germline CDR1 is SEHNR and CDR2 FQNEAQ (reference sequence). V was pared by 1 base and J by 3 bases, with 12 bases between. The CDR3 contains 15 residues. The CDR3 here is CASSLGLAGDTEAFF. The CDR3 DNA is TGTGCCAGCAGCTTAGGGTTGGCAGGGGACACTGAAGCTTTCTTT.